The 22 T cell receptor beta chains given below trace back to one sample, sequenced in a study of cytomegalovirus exposure and HLA in healthy donors. PCR employed 60 Vbeta and 13 Jbeta primers. TCRdb keeps only in-frame clones here, not all; method: immunoSEQ multiplex PCR. In total, the table holds around 210,000 clones. The specimen was PBMCs. The receptors derive from a girl aged 2 to 10 in good health and CMV-seropositive.

This chain uses TRBV6-5 with TRBJ2-2; D is perhaps TRBD1 (6 bases). Germline assignment: CDR1 MNHEY and CDR2 SVGAGI. The CDR3 length is 16 residues. Trimming removed 4 bases at V and 3 bases at J, with 15 bases between. CDR3 coding DNA: TGTGCCAGCAGTTTCACCGCCGACAGGTACACCGGGGAGCTGTTTTTT. Encoded protein: CASSFTADRYTGELFF.

The chain links TRBV10-3 to TRBJ2-3; tentatively, D is TRBD1 (5 bases). Germline CDR1 reads ENHRY; CDR2 reads SYGVKD. This CDR3 region has 12 residues. V was shortened by 6 bases and J by 2 bases, with 6 bases between the two germline ends. In DNA, the CDR3 is TGTGCCATCAGACAGGACACAGATACGCAGTATTTT. The encoded protein is CAIRQDTDTQYF.

The chain's CDR3 is CASSGTSGRGFQETQYF. CDR3 nucleotide sequence: TGTGCCAGCTCCGGGACTAGCGGGAGGGGGTTCCAAGAGACCCAGTACTTC. The V gene is TRBV2, the J gene TRBJ2-5; 16 nucleotides line up with TRBD2. V trimming: 8 bases; J trimming: 1 base; junction bases outside the gene matches: 7. Looked up from germline, CDR1 is SNHLY and CDR2 is FYNNEI. The CDR3 sequence is 17 residues long.

The chain carries TRBV15 and TRBJ1-3; 9 bases match TRBD1. Germline values: CDR1 LNHNV, CDR2 YYDKDF (reference sequence). The ends lost 4 bases at V and 6 bases at J; junction bases unmatched: 7. There are 15 residues in the CDR3. DNA of the CDR3: TGTGCCACCAGCAACCCGACAGGGGGAACAAACACCATATATTTT. Translating it yields CATSNPTGGTNTIYF.

This rearrangement joins TRBV11-1 to TRBJ1-1; 10 nucleotides line up with TRBD1. The CDR3 has 17 residues. Trimming removed 6 bases from V and 1 base from J; junction bases left unmatched: 11. Germline lookup yields CDR1 SGHAT and CDR2 FQDESV (reference sequence). Written as DNA, the CDR3 is TGTGCCAGCAGACAAAGAGGGACAGGGGAAGGGAACACTGAAGCTTTCTTT. This sequence encodes CASRQRGTGEGNTEAFF.

The chain links TRBV6-1 to TRBJ2-1; TRBD2 matches 12 bases. Germline loops: CDR1 MNHNS, CDR2 SASEGT. V lost 6 bases, J lost 7 bases, and 7 bases stayed unmatched. The CDR3 sequence is 15 residues long. Written as DNA, the CDR3 is TGTGCCAGCAGACGACTAGCGGGAGAGGAAAATGAGCAGTTCTTC. Its protein product is CASRRLAGEENEQFF.

The genes are TRBV15 and TRBJ1-5, with 7 bases aligning to TRBD1. The CDR3 is made up of 14 amino acids. Germline assignment: CDR1 LNHNV and CDR2 YYDKDF (reference sequence). Trimming at V came to 6 bases and at J to 5 bases, leaving 7 bases not matched to a gene. CDR3 amino acids: CATSPDRAYQPQHF. DNA for the CDR3: TGTGCCACCAGTCCCGACAGGGCGTATCAGCCCCAGCATTTT.

About this clone: The junction and the germline gene differ at one end; a read error may be behind it. The rearrangement links TRBV6-5 to TRBJ1-2; 9 nucleotides line up with TRBD1. From germline, CDR1 is MNHEY and CDR2 SVGAGI. The length of the CDR3 is 16 residues. Written as DNA, the CDR3 is TGTGCCGGCAGTTACAGCGTCTGGACAGGGGACGATGGCTACACCTTC. Protein sequence: CAGSYSVWTGDDGYTF.

The V call is TRBV5-5, the J call TRBJ2-5; TRBD2 agrees at 7 bases. V lost 2 bases to trimming and J lost 5 bases; unmatched junction nucleotides: 12. Germline-derived CDR1 and CDR2 are SGHKS and YYEKEE (reference sequence). This CDR3 has 16 amino acids. DNA for the CDR3: TGTGCCAGCAGCTTCGGATTGCGGGAGCTTTCGGAGACCCAGTACTTC. It specifies CASSFGLRELSETQYF.

The chain uses TRBV18 and TRBJ1-1; D not resolved. The germline CDR1 and CDR2 sequences are KGHSH and LQKENI. This CDR3 region has 15 residues. Trimming took 8 bases from V and 5 from J, leaving 21 bases between them. The CDR3 DNA reads TGTGCCAGCCCAGGAGGTAAGGGCCTCGGGACTGAAGCTTTCTTT. As protein: CASPGGKGLGTEAFF.

The chain carries TRBV5-1 and TRBJ2-7; 11 bases line up with TRBD2. The CDR3 is made up of 18 amino acids. The germline V gene encodes CDR1 SGHRS and CDR2 YFSETQ. V was clipped by 4 bases and J by 4 bases; unmatched bases: 16. The CDR3 is CASSRLAGPPSLIYEQYF. CDR3 nucleotides: TGCGCCAGCAGCCGACTAGCGGGACCACCCTCTTTGATATACGAGCAGTACTTC.

This chain connects TRBV7-2 to TRBJ2-5; D may be TRBD2 (5 bases). TRBJ2-7 matches the DNA end more closely, so the J call is doubtful. CDR1 SGHTA and CDR2 FQGNSA come from the germline V gene. The CDR3 consists of 14 residues. The CDR3 coding sequence is TGTGCCAGCAGCCACCCCGGACTCGCCTACGAGCAGTACTTC. As protein: CASSHPGLAYEQYF.

The chain has TRBV5-4 and TRBJ2-4; weak D call: TRBD2 (6 bases). In germline, CDR1 is SGHNT, CDR2 YYREEE (reference sequence). The CDR3 is made up of 13 amino acids. Trimming removed 4 bases at V and 8 bases at J, with 13 bases between. The CDR3 is CASSRSGVDIQYF. The CDR3 DNA is TGTGCCAGCAGCCGTTCGGGGGTAGACATTCAGTACTTC.

The chain recombines TRBV2 with TRBJ2-5, with D possibly being TRBD2 (5 bases). The CDR3 is 12 residues long. V gave up 8 bases and J gave up 0 bases, with 7 bases separating them. Germline values: CDR1 SNHLY, CDR2 FYNNEI. CDR3 in amino acids: CASVGDQETQYF. DNA for the CDR3: TGTGCCAGCGTGGGAGACCAAGAGACCCAGTACTTC.

The rearrangement links TRBV29-1 to TRBJ1-2, with D perhaps matching TRBD1 (6 bases). The CDR3 is made up of 13 amino acids. V lost 4 bases and J 8 bases, leaving 17 bases between the germline ends. Looked up from germline, CDR1 is SQVTM and CDR2 is ANQGSEA. The CDR3 DNA follows: TGCAGCGTTGTCAACAGGGACCTAATAGGCTACACCTTC. Its protein product is CSVVNRDLIGYTF. The entire variable domain, with the rest obtained from reference TRBV29-1 and TRBJ1-2, is as follows: SAVISQKPSRDICQRGTSLTIQCQVDSQVTMMFWYRQQPGQSLTLIATANQGSEATYESGFVIDKFPISRPNLTFSTLTVSNMSPEDSSIYLCSVVNRDLIGYTFGSGTRLTVV.

The chain recombines TRBV27 with TRBJ2-1, with 7 bases that match TRBD1. V shed 4 bases, J shed 2 bases, and the junction held 20 bases outside the gene matches. In germline, CDR1 is MNHEY, CDR2 SMNVEV (reference sequence). This CDR3 region has 20 residues. CDR3 in DNA: TGTGCCAGCAGTTCAAACTATCCGGGACAGAGAAAAATAGCCTACAATGAGCAGTTCTTC. Its protein is CASSSNYPGQRKIAYNEQFF.

This chain connects TRBV27 to TRBJ2-7; no definite D call. The germline V gene encodes CDR1 MNHEY and CDR2 SMNVEV (reference sequence). The CDR3 extends over 13 amino acids. The V end was cut by 6 bases, the J end by 0 bases, with 9 bases between. The CDR3 DNA is TGTGCCAGCAGCCACTCTTCCTCCTACGAGCAGTACTTC. Amino acid sequence: CASSHSSSYEQYF.

This chain uses TRBV7-3 with TRBJ2-6; tentatively, D is TRBD1 (5 bases). The CDR3 sequence is 15 residues long. Deletions cut 5 bases from V and 4 bases from J, with 12 bases between. The germline V gene encodes CDR1 SGHTA and CDR2 FQGTGA. DNA of the CDR3: TGTGCCAGCAGCCTGCAGGGCCCCGGGGCCAACGTCCTGACTTTC. Its translation is CASSLQGPGANVLTF.

The chain carries TRBV28 and TRBJ1-4; TRBD1 aligns across 8 bases. V lost 7 bases, J lost 8 bases, and 12 bases stayed unmatched. The germline V gene encodes CDR1 MDHEN and CDR2 SYDVKM. This CDR3 region has 15 residues. The CDR3 region is CASTPIQGAREKLFF. DNA for the CDR3: TGTGCCAGCACCCCAATTCAGGGGGCCAGGGAAAAACTGTTTTTT.

V and J are TRBV6-1 and TRBJ2-7; D call uncertain. In germline, CDR1 is MNHNS, CDR2 SASEGT. V was pared by 6 bases and J by 3 bases, with 6 bases between. CDR3 length: 11 residues. CDR3 DNA sequence: TGTGCCAGCAGGGCAGTCTACGAGCAGTACTTC. It is translated as CASRAVYEQYF.

V gene TRBV27 combines with J gene TRBJ2-1; 13 bases line up with TRBD2. The J segment lost 5 bases and the V segment lost 6 bases, leaving 7 bases of the junction unmatched. This CDR3 spans 16 amino acids. In germline, CDR1 is MNHEY, CDR2 SMNVEV (reference sequence). The DNA for the CDR3 is TGTGCCAGCAGGCGGACTAGCGGGAGAAGGAACAATGAGCAGTTCTTC. Translating gives CASRRTSGRRNNEQFF.

The chain has TRBV7-9 and TRBJ2-5, with a tentative D call TRBD1 (6 bases). This CDR3 region has 14 residues. V gave up 3 bases and J gave up 0 bases, with 8 bases separating them. CDR1 is SEHNR and CDR2 is FQNEAQ in the germline V gene (reference sequence). The CDR3 region is CASSFWTDQETQYF. CDR3 DNA sequence: TGTGCCAGCAGCTTTTGGACAGACCAAGAGACCCAGTACTTC. Full variable domain (outside the CDR3, taken from reference TRBV7-9 and TRBJ2-5): DTGVSQNPRHKITKRGQNVTFRCDPISEHNRLYWYRQTLGQGPEFLTYFQNEAQLEKSRLLSDRFSAERPKGSFSTLEIQRTEQGDSAMYLCASSFWTDQETQYFGPGTRLLVL.